The 12 T cell receptor beta chains below all came from one sample that was sequenced in a study of T cell responses to AZD1222 COVID-19 vaccine. The assay was immunoSEQ multiplex PCR, and TCRdb's table has in-frame clones only and misses some. The sample shows 87,000 or so clones, roughly 89% of them seen only once. The sequencing used peripheral blood, collected on day 0 of AZD1222 vaccination. All receptors derive from an adult in good health.

The J gene is TRBJ2-3, the V gene TRBV3-1 (or the pseudogene TRBV3-2); 14 nucleotides match TRBD2. CDR3 length: 16 amino acids. Germline V gene sequence: CDR1 LGHDT, CDR2 YNNKEL (reference sequence). With V trimmed by 4 bases and J by 7 bases, 7 bases remained unmatched. The DNA of the CDR3 is TGTGCCAGCAGCCCCGGGACTAGCGGGGGTAGGAATACGCAGTATTTT. Amino acid sequence: CASSPGTSGGRNTQYF.

Only a few counts were recorded for this clone. This sequence joins TRBV5-5 and TRBJ2-3; TRBD1 aligns across 8 bases. V shed 2 bases, J shed 2 bases, and the junction held 7 bases outside the gene matches. Germline CDR1 is SGHKS and CDR2 is YYEKEE (reference sequence). CDR3 length equals 16 residues. CDR3 nucleotide sequence: TGTGCCAGCAGCTTATTACCGGGACAGGACACAGATACGCAGTATTTT. Amino acid sequence: CASSLLPGQDTDTQYF.

The J gene is TRBJ2-7, the V gene TRBV5-1; no clear D gene. Trimming stripped 0 bases from V and 3 bases from J, with 10 bases between. Germline assignment: CDR1 SGHRS and CDR2 YFSETQ. The CDR3 totals 14 residues. The CDR3 protein is CASSLGSPLYEQYF. CDR3 coding DNA: TGCGCCAGCAGCTTGGGATCCCCCCTCTACGAGCAGTACTTC.

The J gene is TRBJ1-1, the V gene TRBV2; D might be TRBD1 (5 bases). Looked up from germline, CDR1 is SNHLY and CDR2 is FYNNEI. The CDR3 covers 15 residues. Trimming took 3 bases from V and 0 from J, leaving 11 bases between them. CDR3 in DNA: TGTGCCAGCAGTGAGGGGGTGGGCTTGAACACTGAAGCTTTCTTT. Translating gives CASSEGVGLNTEAFF.

The V call is TRBV28, the J call TRBJ1-2; 7 bases are shared with TRBD1. The junction had 6 bases not matched to a gene; V was cut back by 5 bases and J by 6 bases. This CDR3 comprises 13 residues. Germline values: CDR1 MDHEN, CDR2 SYDVKM. CDR3 sequence (DNA): TGTGCCAGCAGTACAGGGGTTTGGGATGGCTACACCTTC. This sequence encodes CASSTGVWDGYTF.

The chain combines TRBV6-5 with TRBJ1-2, with TRBD1 as a possible D gene (5 bases). Germline V CDR1 and CDR2: MNHEY, SVGAGI. V lost 6 bases, J lost 8 bases, and 16 bases lay in between. The CDR3 has 13 amino acids. CDR3 region: CASRTRQGGGYTF. The CDR3 DNA follows: TGTGCCAGCAGGACCAGGCAGGGAGGAGGCTACACCTTC.

This rearrangement joins TRBV6-2 or TRBV6-3 to TRBJ1-6; D unresolved. Germline CDR1 and CDR2: MNHEY and SVGEGT. The V end lost 4 bases, the J end lost 8 bases, and 12 bases lay between the germline ends. This CDR3 contains 14 residues. As DNA, the CDR3 is TGTGCCAGCAGTTTCCGTAGGGATTATTCACCCCTCCACTTT. Its protein is CASSFRRDYSPLHF.

The rearrangement links TRBV5-1 to TRBJ2-3, with 15 bases lining up with TRBD2. V lost 9 bases, J lost 5 bases, and 4 bases stayed unmatched. CDR3 length: 14 residues. The germline CDR1 and CDR2 sequences are SGHRS and YFSETQ. CDR3: CATRTSGGVDTQYF. The CDR3 DNA reads as TGCGCCACCAGGACTAGCGGGGGGGTAGATACGCAGTATTTT.

This clone was observed a single time. The chain carries TRBV5-1 and TRBJ1-2; unclear D gene. This CDR3 has 14 amino acids. V lost 4 bases, J lost 4 bases, and 14 bases lay in between. Germline CDR1 SGHRS, CDR2 YFSETQ. CDR3 in DNA: TGCGCCAGCAGCGACACTCAAACCCCCTATGGCTACACCTTC. It translates to CASSDTQTPYGYTF. Together with reference TRBV5-1 and TRBJ1-2, the CDR3 gives the full variable domain: KAGVTQTPRYLIKTRGQQVTLSCSPISGHRSVSWYQQTPGQGLQFLFEYFSETQRNKGNFPGRFSGRQFSNSRSEMNVSTLELGDSALYLCASSDTQTPYGYTFGSGTRLTVV.

This clone was observed a handful of times. This CDR3 is CASSSDTGLNEQFF. CDR3 nucleotides: TGTGCCAGCAGCTCTGACACCGGCCTCAATGAGCAGTTCTTC. V gene TRBV2 combines with J gene TRBJ2-1; no clear D. V shed 6 bases and J shed 6 bases, with 15 bases lying between them. CDR3 length: 14 residues. Germline V CDR1 and CDR2: SNHLY, FYNNEI.

The rearrangement links TRBV6-2 or TRBV6-3 to TRBJ1-6; TRBD1 is a possible D gene (6 bases). V shed 7 bases and J shed 7 bases, with 14 bases lying between them. Germline values: CDR1 MNHEY, CDR2 SVGEGT. This CDR3 region has 14 residues. The CDR3 DNA reads as TGTGCCAGCACCCCGGGACAAAGGAATTCACCCCTCCACTTT. Its protein is CASTPGQRNSPLHF.

The V call is TRBV21-1, the J call TRBJ2-7; TRBD2, the table's D call, was not compared with the DNA. TRBV21-1 is tagged as a pseudogene. The CDR3 runs to 16 residues. Written as DNA, the CDR3 is TGTGCCAGCAGCAAATCGTGGCGGGGGGTATCCTACGAGCAGTACTTC. It specifies CASSKSWRGVSYEQYF.